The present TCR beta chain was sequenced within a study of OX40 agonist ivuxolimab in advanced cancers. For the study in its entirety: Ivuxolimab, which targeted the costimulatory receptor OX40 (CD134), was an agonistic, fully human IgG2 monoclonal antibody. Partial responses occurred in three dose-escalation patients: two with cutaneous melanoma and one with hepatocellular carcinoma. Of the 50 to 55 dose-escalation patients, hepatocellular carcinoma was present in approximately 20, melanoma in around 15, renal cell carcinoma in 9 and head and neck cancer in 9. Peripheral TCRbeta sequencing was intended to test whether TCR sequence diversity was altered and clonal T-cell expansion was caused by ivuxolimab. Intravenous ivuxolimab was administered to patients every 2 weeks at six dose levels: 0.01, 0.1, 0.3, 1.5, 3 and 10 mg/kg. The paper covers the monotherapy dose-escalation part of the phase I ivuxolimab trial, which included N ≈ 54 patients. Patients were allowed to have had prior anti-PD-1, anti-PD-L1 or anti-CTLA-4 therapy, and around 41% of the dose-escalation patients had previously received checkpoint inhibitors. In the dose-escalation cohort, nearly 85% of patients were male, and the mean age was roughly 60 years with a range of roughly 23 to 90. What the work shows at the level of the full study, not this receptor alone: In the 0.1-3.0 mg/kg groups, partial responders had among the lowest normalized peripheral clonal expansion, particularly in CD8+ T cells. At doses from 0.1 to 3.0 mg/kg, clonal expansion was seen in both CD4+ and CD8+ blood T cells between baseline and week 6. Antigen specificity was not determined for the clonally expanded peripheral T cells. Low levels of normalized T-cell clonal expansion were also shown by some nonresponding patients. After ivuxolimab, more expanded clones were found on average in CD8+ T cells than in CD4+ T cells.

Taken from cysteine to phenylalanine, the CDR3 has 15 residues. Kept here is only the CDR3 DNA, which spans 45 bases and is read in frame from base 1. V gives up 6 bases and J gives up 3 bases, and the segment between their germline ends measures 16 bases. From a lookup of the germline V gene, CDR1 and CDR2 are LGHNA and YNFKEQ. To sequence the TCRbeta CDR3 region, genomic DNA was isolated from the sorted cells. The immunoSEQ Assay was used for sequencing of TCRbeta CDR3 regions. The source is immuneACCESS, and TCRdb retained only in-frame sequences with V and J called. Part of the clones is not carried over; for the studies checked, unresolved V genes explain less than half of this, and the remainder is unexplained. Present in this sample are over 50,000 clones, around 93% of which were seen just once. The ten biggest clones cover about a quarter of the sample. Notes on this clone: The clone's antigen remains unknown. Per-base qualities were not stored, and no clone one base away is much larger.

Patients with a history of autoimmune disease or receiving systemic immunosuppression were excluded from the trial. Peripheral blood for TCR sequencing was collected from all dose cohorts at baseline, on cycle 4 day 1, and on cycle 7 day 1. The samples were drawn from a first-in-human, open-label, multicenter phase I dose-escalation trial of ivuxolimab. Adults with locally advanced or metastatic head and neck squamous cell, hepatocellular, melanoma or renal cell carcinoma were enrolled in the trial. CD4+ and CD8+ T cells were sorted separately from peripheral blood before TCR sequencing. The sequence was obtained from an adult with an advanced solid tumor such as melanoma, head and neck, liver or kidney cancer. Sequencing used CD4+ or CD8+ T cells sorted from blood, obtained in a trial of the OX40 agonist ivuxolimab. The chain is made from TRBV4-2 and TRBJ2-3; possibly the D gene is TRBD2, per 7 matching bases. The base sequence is TGTGCCAGCAGTCCTCGGGGGGCTTGGACAGATACGCAGTATTTT. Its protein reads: CASSPRGAWTDTQYF.